These T cell receptor beta chains were read from a single sample in a study of blood T cells in healthy people across ages. MiXCR, applied by TCRdb to the 5' RACE reads, yields one record per CDR3 protein. The profile covers around 1.7 million distinct CDR3 sequences, with under 30% appearing a single time and 6.5% to 8.5% taken by the ten largest. Specimen: blood. These receptors all stem from a woman aged 25-40 years in good health. Each CDR3 is given with its conserved first and last residue. The order of the fields is CDR3 protein, CDR3 DNA, clone size, V gene, D gene, J gene, CDR3 length. A D gene is named only where the DNA matches it firmly. Only some rows state a clone size, as once, few, many or a class for expanded clones.

CDR3: CSARGQGNVDTGELFF
DNA: TGCAGCGCGAGGGGACAGGGGAATGTCGACACCGGGGAGCTGTTTTTT
size: -
V: TRBV29-1
D: TRBD1
J: TRBJ2-2
length: 16

CDR3: CASSPVAGVYGEQYF
DNA: TGTGCCAGCAGCCCCGTAGCGGGGGTGTACGGTGAGCAGTACTTC
size: once
V: TRBV7-9
D: TRBD2
J: TRBJ2-4
length: 15

CDR3: CASSPTGDTPPLHF
DNA: TGTGCCAGCAGTCCTACAGGGGACACGCCACCCCTCCACTTT
size: -
V: TRBV12-3/TRBV12-4
D: TRBD1
J: TRBJ1-6
length: 14

CDR3: CASSPTGRANEQFF
DNA: TGTGCCAGCAGCCCTACCGGGAGGGCCAATGAGCAGTTCTTC
size: -
V: TRBV7-9
D: TRBD2
J: TRBJ2-1
length: 14

CDR3: CASKDRDRGPEAFF
DNA: TGTGCCAGCAAAGACCGGGACAGGGGACCTGAAGCTTTCTTT
size: -
V: TRBV6-6
D: TRBD1
J: TRBJ1-1
length: 14

CDR3: CASSYLLVGPQSNQPQHF
DNA: TGTGCCAGCAGCTACCTTCTGGTAGGGCCGCAGAGCAATCAGCCCCAGCATTTT
size: -
V: TRBV5-5
D: -
J: TRBJ1-5
length: 18

CDR3: CASSPDRLGTGGNYGYTF
DNA: TGCGCCAGCAGCCCCGATCGCCTCGGGACAGGGGGCAACTATGGCTACACCTTC
size: -
V: TRBV4-3
D: TRBD1
J: TRBJ1-2
length: 18

CDR3: CAISAGRTDTQYF
DNA: TGTGCCATCAGTGCAGGGCGTACAGATACGCAGTATTTT
size: many
V: TRBV10-3
D: -
J: TRBJ2-3
length: 13

CDR3: CASSLGARGNEQFF
DNA: TGTGCCAGCAGTTTAGGAGCTAGGGGCAATGAGCAGTTCTTC
size: -
V: TRBV12-3/TRBV12-4
D: -
J: TRBJ2-1
length: 14

CDR3: CSVEQEDNEKLFF
DNA: TGCAGCGTGGAGCAGGAAGACAATGAAAAACTGTTTTTT
size: many
V: TRBV29-1
D: -
J: TRBJ1-4
length: 13

CDR3: CASRELSGGGGEQFF
DNA: TGTGCCAGCAGGGAACTTAGCGGGGGGGGCGGTGAGCAGTTCTTC
size: few
V: TRBV2
D: TRBD2
J: TRBJ2-1
length: 15

CDR3: CACSLAGDYEQYF
DNA: TGTGCCTGCAGCTTAGCAGGGGATTACGAGCAGTACTTC
size: few
V: TRBV7-6
D: -
J: TRBJ2-7
length: 13

CDR3: CASSVGRGALSYEQYF
DNA: TGTGCCAGCAGCGTTGGGCGGGGGGCCCTCTCCTACGAGCAGTACTTC
size: few
V: TRBV7-2
D: TRBD2
J: TRBJ2-7
length: 16

CDR3: CASSHGLAGGEQYF
DNA: TGTGCCAGCAGTCATGGACTAGCGGGAGGCGAGCAGTACTTC
size: many
V: TRBV12-3/TRBV12-4
D: TRBD2
J: TRBJ2-7
length: 14

CDR3: CASSLGEGGYTF
DNA: TGTGCCAGCAGCCTGGGAGAGGGTGGCTACACCTTC
size: many
V: TRBV3-1
D: -
J: TRBJ1-2
length: 12

CDR3: CASRDTYTEAFF
DNA: TGTGCCAGCCGGGACACCTACACTGAAGCTTTCTTT
size: few
V: TRBV27
D: -
J: TRBJ1-1
length: 12

CDR3: CSAPSNLRNYGYTF
DNA: TGCAGTGCCCCGTCAAATCTTCGGAACTATGGCTACACCTTC
size: few
V: TRBV20-1
D: -
J: TRBJ1-2
length: 14

CDR3: CASSEGSPFGRGNQPQHF
DNA: TGTGCCAGCAGTGAAGGATCCCCTTTCGGGCGAGGCAATCAGCCCCAGCATTTT
size: -
V: TRBV2
D: -
J: TRBJ1-5
length: 18

CDR3: CASSPRDRGFSDTQYF
DNA: TGTGCCAGCAGTCCCAGGGACAGGGGGTTTTCGGATACGCAGTATTTT
size: few
V: TRBV27
D: TRBD1
J: TRBJ2-3
length: 16

CDR3: CSARSIGGAGQPQHF
DNA: TGCAGTGCTAGGTCTATTGGGGGCGCGGGTCAGCCCCAGCATTTT
size: many
V: TRBV20-1
D: -
J: TRBJ1-5
length: 15

CDR3: CASSLAGAGTSEQYF
DNA: TGTGCCAGCAGCTTAGCCGGGGCAGGGACCTCCGAGCAGTACTTC
size: once
V: TRBV7-9
D: -
J: TRBJ2-7
length: 15

CDR3: CASAGLASGDTQYF
DNA: TGTGCCAGCGCAGGGTTGGCAAGCGGGGATACGCAGTATTTT
size: -
V: TRBV3-1
D: -
J: TRBJ2-3
length: 14

CDR3: CSVTQGDTQYF
DNA: TGCAGCGTGACACAGGGGGATACGCAGTATTTT
size: few
V: TRBV29-1
D: TRBD1
J: TRBJ2-3
length: 11

CDR3: CANSPGAGGNEQFF
DNA: TGCGCCAACAGCCCGGGGGCGGGCGGCAATGAGCAGTTCTTC
size: -
V: TRBV4-3
D: -
J: TRBJ2-1
length: 14